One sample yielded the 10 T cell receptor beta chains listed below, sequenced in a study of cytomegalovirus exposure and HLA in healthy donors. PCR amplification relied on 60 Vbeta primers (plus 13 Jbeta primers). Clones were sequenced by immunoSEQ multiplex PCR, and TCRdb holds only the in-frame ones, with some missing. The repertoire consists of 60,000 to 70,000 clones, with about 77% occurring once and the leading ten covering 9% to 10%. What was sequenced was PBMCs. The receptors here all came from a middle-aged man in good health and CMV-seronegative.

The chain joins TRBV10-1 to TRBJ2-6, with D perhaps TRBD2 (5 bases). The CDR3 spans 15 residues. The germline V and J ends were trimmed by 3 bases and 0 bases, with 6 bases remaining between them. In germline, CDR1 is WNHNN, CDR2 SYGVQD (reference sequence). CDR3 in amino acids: CASSEGSSGANVLTF. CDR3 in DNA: TGCGCCAGCAGTGAAGGGAGCTCTGGGGCCAACGTCCTGACTTTC.

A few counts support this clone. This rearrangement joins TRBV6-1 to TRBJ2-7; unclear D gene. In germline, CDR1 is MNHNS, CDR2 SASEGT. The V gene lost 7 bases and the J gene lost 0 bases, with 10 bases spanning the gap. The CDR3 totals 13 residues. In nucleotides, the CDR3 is TGTGCCAGCACCCAGGTTAGCTCCTACGAGCAGTACTTC. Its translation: CASTQVSSYEQYF.

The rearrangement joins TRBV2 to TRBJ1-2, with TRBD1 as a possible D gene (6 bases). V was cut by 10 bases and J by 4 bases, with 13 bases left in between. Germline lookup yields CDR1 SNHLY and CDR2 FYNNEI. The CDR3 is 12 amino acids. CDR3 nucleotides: TGTGCCACCCGAAGGGGGACCTATGGCTACACCTTC. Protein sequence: CATRRGTYGYTF.

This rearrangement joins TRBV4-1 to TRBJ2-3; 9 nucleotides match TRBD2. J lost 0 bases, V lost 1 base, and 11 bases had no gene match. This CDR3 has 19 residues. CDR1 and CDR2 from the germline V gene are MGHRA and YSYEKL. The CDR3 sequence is CASSQGEVAGEGSTDTQYF. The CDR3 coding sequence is TGCGCCAGCAGCCAAGGGGAGGTAGCGGGGGAAGGGAGCACAGATACGCAGTATTTT.

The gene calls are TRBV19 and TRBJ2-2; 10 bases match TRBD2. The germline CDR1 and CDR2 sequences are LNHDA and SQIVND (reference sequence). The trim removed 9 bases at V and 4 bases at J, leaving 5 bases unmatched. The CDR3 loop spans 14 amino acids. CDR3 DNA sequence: TGTGCCAGCCATAGCGGGAGGATCACCGGGGAGCTGTTTTTT. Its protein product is CASHSGRITGELFF.

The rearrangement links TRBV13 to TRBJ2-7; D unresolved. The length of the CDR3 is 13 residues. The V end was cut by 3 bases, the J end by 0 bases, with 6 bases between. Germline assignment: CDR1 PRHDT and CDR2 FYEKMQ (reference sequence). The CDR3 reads CASSLGTSYEQYF. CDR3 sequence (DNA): TGTGCCAGCAGCTTGGGCACCTCCTACGAGCAGTACTTC. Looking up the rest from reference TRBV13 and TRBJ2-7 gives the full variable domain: AAGVIQSPRHLIKEKRETATLKCYPIPRHDTVYWYQQGPGQDPQFLISFYEKMQSDKGSIPDRFSAQQFSDYHSELNMSSLELGDSALYFCASSLGTSYEQYFGPGTRLTVT.

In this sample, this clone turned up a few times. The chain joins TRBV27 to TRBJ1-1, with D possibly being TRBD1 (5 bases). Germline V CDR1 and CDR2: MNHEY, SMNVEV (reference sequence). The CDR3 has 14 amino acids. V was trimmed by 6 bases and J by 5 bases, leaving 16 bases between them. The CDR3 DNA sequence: TGTGCCAGCAGGATTATCCCAAAGGGGACTGAAGCTTTCTTT. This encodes CASRIIPKGTEAFF.

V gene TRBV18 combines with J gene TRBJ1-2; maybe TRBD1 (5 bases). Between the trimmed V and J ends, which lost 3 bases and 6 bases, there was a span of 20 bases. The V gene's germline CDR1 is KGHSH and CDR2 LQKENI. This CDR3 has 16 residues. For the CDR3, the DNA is TGTGCCAGCTCACCGGCAGGGCGCGAATCGAGCAATGGCTACACCTTC. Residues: CASSPAGRESSNGYTF.

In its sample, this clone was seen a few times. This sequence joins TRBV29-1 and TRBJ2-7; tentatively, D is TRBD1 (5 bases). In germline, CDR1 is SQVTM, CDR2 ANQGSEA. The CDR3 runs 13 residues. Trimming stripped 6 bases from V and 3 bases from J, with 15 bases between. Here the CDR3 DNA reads TGCAGCGTCGAGGAAGGTCAGGGCTACGAGCAGTACTTC. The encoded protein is CSVEEGQGYEQYF.

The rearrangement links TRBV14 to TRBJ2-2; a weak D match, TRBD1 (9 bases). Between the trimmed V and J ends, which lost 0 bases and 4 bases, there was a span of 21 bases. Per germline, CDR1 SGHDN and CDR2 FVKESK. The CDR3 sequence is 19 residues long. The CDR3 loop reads CASSQDLGTRTGATGELFF. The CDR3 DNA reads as TGTGCCAGCAGCCAAGATTTGGGGACTAGGACAGGGGCCACCGGGGAGCTGTTTTTT.